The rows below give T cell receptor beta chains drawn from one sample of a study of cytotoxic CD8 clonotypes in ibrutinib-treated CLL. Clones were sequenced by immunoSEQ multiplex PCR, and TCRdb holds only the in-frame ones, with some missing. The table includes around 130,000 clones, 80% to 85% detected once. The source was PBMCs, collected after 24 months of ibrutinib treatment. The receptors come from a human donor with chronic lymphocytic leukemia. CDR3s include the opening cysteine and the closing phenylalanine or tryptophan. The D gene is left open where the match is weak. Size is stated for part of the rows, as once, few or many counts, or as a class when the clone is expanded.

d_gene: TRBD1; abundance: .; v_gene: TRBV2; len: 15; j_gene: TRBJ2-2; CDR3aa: CARPQGAANTGELFF; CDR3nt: TGTGCCAGACCACAGGGGGCAGCGAACACCGGGGAGCTGTTTTTT
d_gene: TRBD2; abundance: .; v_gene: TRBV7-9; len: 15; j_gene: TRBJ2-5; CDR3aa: CASSSLAGGSETQYF; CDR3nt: TGTGCCAGCAGCTCTCTAGCGGGGGGTAGCGAGACCCAGTACTTC
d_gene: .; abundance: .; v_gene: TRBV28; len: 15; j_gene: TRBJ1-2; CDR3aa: CASRVPGTRIYGYTF; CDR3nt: TGTGCCAGCAGAGTGCCCGGGACAAGAATTTATGGCTACACCTTC
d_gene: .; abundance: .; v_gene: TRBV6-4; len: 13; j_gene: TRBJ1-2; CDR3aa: CASSDGGRDGYTF; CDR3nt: TGTGCCAGCAGTGATGGGGGGAGGGATGGCTACACCTTC
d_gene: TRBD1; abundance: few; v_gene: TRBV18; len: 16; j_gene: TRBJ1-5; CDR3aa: CASSPAGTGVMRPQHF; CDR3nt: TGTGCCAGCTCCCCCGCGGGGACAGGGGTCATGAGGCCCCAGCATTTT
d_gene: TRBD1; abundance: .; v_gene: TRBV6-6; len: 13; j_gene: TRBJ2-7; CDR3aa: CASGLQGAYEQYF; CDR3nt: TGTGCCAGCGGACTACAGGGGGCCTACGAGCAGTACTTC
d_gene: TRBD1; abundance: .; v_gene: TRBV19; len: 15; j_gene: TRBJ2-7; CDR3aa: CASSGGQRRPYEQYF; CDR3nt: TGTGCCAGTAGTGGGGGACAGAGAAGACCCTACGAGCAGTACTTC
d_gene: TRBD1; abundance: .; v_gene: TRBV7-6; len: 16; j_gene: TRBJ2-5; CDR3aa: CASSLATGGASETQYF; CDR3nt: TGTGCCAGCAGCTTAGCGACAGGGGGCGCTTCAGAGACCCAGTACTTC
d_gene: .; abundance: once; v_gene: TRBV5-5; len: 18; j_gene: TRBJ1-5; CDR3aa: CASSLFVGERRSNQPQHF; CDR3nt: TGTGCCAGCAGCTTGTTTGTCGGGGAACGACGGAGCAATCAGCCCCAGCATTTT
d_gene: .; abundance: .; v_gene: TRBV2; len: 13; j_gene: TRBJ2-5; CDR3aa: CASRAGTKETQYF; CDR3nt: TGTGCCAGCAGGGCCGGGACAAAAGAGACCCAGTACTTC
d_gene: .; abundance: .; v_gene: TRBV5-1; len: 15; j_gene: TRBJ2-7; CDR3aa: CASSPSRGASYEQYF; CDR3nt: TGCGCCAGCAGCCCAAGCCGGGGGGCCTCCTACGAGCAGTACTTC
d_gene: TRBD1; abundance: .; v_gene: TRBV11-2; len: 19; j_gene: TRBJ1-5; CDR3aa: CASSLMAPGGWEQMQPQHF; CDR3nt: TGTGCCAGCAGCTTAATGGCCCCAGGGGGGTGGGAACAAATGCAGCCCCAGCATTTT
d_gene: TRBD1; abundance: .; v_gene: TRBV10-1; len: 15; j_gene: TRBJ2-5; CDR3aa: CASSGQGAGGETQYF; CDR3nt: TGCGCCAGCAGTGGACAGGGGGCTGGGGGAGAGACCCAGTACTTC
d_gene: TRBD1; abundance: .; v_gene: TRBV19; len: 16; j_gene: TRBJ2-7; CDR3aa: CASSPSGTGFSYEQYF; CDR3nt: TGTGCCAGTAGTCCCTCCGGGACAGGGTTCTCCTACGAGCAGTACTTC
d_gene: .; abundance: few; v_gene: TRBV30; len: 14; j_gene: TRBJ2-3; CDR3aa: CAFDRVDTGDTQYF; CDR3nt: TGTGCCTTTGACCGGGTGGATACCGGAGATACGCAGTATTTT
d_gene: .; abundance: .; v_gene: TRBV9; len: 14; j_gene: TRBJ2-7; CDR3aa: CASSRSADKYEQYF; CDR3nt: TGTGCCAGCAGCCGCTCTGCAGACAAGTACGAGCAGTACTTC
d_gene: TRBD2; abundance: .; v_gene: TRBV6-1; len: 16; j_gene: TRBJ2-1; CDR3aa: CASSELAGGMYDEQFF; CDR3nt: TGTGCCAGCAGTGAACTAGCGGGGGGGATGTATGATGAGCAGTTCTTC
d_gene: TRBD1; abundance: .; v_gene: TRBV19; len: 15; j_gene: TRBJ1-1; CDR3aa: CASSGRGQGNTEAFF; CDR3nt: TGTGCCAGTAGTGGCAGGGGGCAAGGGAACACTGAAGCTTTCTTT
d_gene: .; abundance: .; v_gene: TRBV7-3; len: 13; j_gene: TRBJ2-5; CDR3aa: CASSLSVQETQYF; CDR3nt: TGTGCCAGCAGCTTATCAGTACAAGAGACCCAGTACTTC
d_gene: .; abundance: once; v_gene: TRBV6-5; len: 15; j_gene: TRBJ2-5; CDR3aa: CASSYGGPLQETQYF; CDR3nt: TGTGCCAGCAGTTACGGGGGGCCCCTACAAGAGACCCAGTACTTC